Each of the 5 T cell receptor beta chains below was sequenced from the same sample in a study of Ad26.COV2.S vaccination and SARS-CoV-2 variants. Sequenced by immunoSEQ multiplex PCR; TCRdb stores in-frame clones only, minus some. The data hold around 320,000 clones, with around 87% observed a single time. Treatment noted: over 15 received Ad26.COV2.S at low or high dose, single or two shots; about 5 received placebo; per-sample allocation not given. Collection of samples fell on day 63 after the first vaccine or placebo injection. This specimen consisted of peripheral blood, obtained in a trial of Ad26.COV2.S vaccine versus placebo. The receptors here all came from a person between 18 and 59 years old who received the Ad26.COV2.S COVID-19 vaccine or a placebo.

This sequence joins TRBV6-2 or TRBV6-3 and TRBJ1-2; D might be TRBD1 (6 bases). Germline values: CDR1 MNHEY, CDR2 SVGEGT. The CDR3 is 13 amino acids. The ends were cut back, 4 bases at V and 4 bases at J, with 10 bases in the middle. CDR3 sequence reads: CASSFGTFYGYTF. CDR3 DNA sequence: TGTGCCAGCAGTTTCGGGACATTCTATGGCTACACCTTC.

This clone was detected once. The chain couples TRBV6-1 to TRBJ2-7; 14 bases fit TRBD2. The V gene's germline CDR1 is MNHNS and CDR2 SASEGT. The length of the CDR3 is 15 residues. The V and J ends lost 5 bases and 5 bases, in that order; junction bases with no gene match: 5. CDR3 sequence: CASSPRLAGGHEQYF. The CDR3 region has the DNA TGTGCCAGCAGTCCCCGACTAGCGGGGGGGCACGAGCAGTACTTC.

J is TRBJ1-4 and V is TRBV7-9; D not certain. The CDR3 covers 19 residues. CDR1 SEHNR and CDR2 FQNEAQ come from the germline V gene (reference sequence). V was clipped by 2 bases and J by 8 bases, with 27 bases between them. Here the CDR3 reads CASSLTPPSLWRAGEKLFF. Written as DNA, the CDR3 is TGTGCCAGCAGCTTAACCCCCCCATCACTATGGAGGGCGGGCGAAAAACTGTTTTTT.

The chain carries TRBV5-6 and TRBJ2-2; D unclear. Trimming removed 5 bases from V and 2 bases from J, with 13 bases in between. Per the germline V gene, CDR1 is SGHDT and CDR2 is YYEEEE. This CDR3 spans 15 amino acids. CDR3 nucleotides: TGTGCCAGCAGTACACAGAATATCAACACCGGGGAGCTGTTTTTT. Its translation is CASSTQNINTGELFF.

The genes are TRBV30 and TRBJ2-7; 8 nucleotides align to TRBD1. V lost 5 bases and J lost 4; bases outside the gene matches: 13. This CDR3 region has 15 residues. Germline lookup yields CDR1 GTSNPN and CDR2 SVGIG (reference sequence). CDR3: CAWGRFRTGRYEQYF. The CDR3 nucleotides are TGTGCCTGGGGTCGCTTCCGGACAGGGCGGTACGAGCAGTACTTC.